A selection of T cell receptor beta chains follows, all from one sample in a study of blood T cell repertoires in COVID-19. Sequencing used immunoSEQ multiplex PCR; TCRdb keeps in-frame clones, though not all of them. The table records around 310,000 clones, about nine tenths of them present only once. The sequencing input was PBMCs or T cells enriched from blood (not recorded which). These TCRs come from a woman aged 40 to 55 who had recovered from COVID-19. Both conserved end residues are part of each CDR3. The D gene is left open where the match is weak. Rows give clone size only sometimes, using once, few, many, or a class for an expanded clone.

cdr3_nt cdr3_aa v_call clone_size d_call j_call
TGTGCCAGTAGTACGACTGCGGGGAATCAGCCCCAGCATTTT CASSTTAGNQPQHF TRBV19 NA NA TRBJ1-5
TGTGCCAGCAGTCCCCCAGGGCCCAATGAGCAGTTCTTC CASSPPGPNEQFF TRBV27 NA NA TRBJ2-1
TGTGCCAGCAGCTTAGCGACAGGGGACGAGCAGTACTTC CASSLATGDEQYF TRBV7-2 NA TRBD1 TRBJ2-7
TGTGCCAGCAGTTACCAGACAGGAGCCTACGAGCAGTACTTC CASSYQTGAYEQYF TRBV6-5 once NA TRBJ2-7
TGCGCCAGCAGCCAAGCAGCGGGAGGAACAGATACGCAGTATTTT CASSQAAGGTDTQYF TRBV4-3 NA TRBD2 TRBJ2-3
TGTGCCAGCACCCCTGGAGGGACCGGGGAGCTGTTTTTT CASTPGGTGELFF TRBV9 NA NA TRBJ2-2
TGTGCCAGCATTACTAGCGGGCACTCCTACAATGAGCAGTTCTTC CASITSGHSYNEQFF TRBV2 NA TRBD2 TRBJ2-1
TGTGCCAGCAGCTTACTTAGCGGCTACACCTTC CASSLLSGYTF TRBV5-6 NA NA TRBJ1-2
TGTGCCAGAAGCGCACAGGGGGAGGGTCCCTCCTACAATGAGCAGTTCTTC CARSAQGEGPSYNEQFF TRBV5-3 NA NA TRBJ2-1
TGCGCCAGCAGGCCGAAGTGGGACGGCGGGGGCAATGAGCAGTTCTTC CASRPKWDGGGNEQFF TRBV4-1 NA TRBD2 TRBJ2-1
TGTGCCAGCAGTTACTCGGGACAGGCTGGGGCCAACGTCCTGACTTTC CASSYSGQAGANVLTF TRBV6-5 NA TRBD1 TRBJ2-6
TGTGCCAGCAGGGGGACAGCTTATCAGCCCCAGCATTTT CASRGTAYQPQHF TRBV27 NA TRBD1 TRBJ1-5
TGTGCCTGGAGTTCCCAGGGACAGGGACCTCAGCCCCAGCATTTT CAWSSQGQGPQPQHF TRBV30 NA TRBD1 TRBJ1-5
TGCAGCGCCACACTTGGACAGGTCAGCACTGAAGCTTTCTTT CSATLGQVSTEAFF TRBV29-1 NA TRBD1 TRBJ1-1
TGTGCCAGCAGTCCGACAGGGAGGTATGGCTACACCTTC CASSPTGRYGYTF TRBV2 NA TRBD1 TRBJ1-2
TGTGCCTGGAGTGCCGCGGGCGGGAGCAAAAACACTGAAGCTTTCTTT CAWSAAGGSKNTEAFF TRBV30 NA NA TRBJ1-1
TGCACCAGCAGCCGCAACAGGGGGCGGAAACCTGCCGAGAATGGCTACACCTTC CTSSRNRGRKPAENGYTF TRBV1 few NA TRBJ1-2
TGCAGCGTACGACAGGGGGCCAGGGAGACCCAGTACTTC CSVRQGARETQYF TRBV29-1 NA TRBD1 TRBJ2-5
TGTGCTAGCGCGGGGACTAGCGGGAGCACAGATACGCAGTATTTT CASAGTSGSTDTQYF TRBV12-5 NA TRBD2 TRBJ2-3
TGCGCCAGCAGTCAACCTAGCGGGAGATTTGTTGAGCAGTTCTTC CASSQPSGRFVEQFF TRBV23-1 NA TRBD2 TRBJ2-1
TGCGCCAGCAGCCAGGGGGGAGCATTGAACACTGAAGCTTTCTTT CASSQGGALNTEAFF TRBV4-1 NA NA TRBJ1-1
TGTGCCTGGAGTGTAGAGAGACAGGAAGCTTTCTTT CAWSVERQEAFF TRBV30 many NA TRBJ1-1
TGTGCCAGCAGCTTCACAGGGGATAGCAATCAGCCCCAGCATTTT CASSFTGDSNQPQHF TRBV13 NA TRBD1 TRBJ1-5
TGTGCCACCAGCAAAGCCGGGACAGGGACTGAAGCTTTCTTT CATSKAGTGTEAFF TRBV15 NA TRBD1 TRBJ1-1
TGTGCCAGCAGCTTGGTGGCAGGGTATAGAAATGAGCAGTTCTTC CASSLVAGYRNEQFF TRBV5-8 NA NA TRBJ2-1
TGTGCCAGCAGTTCCCTGTACAATGAGCAGTTCTTC CASSSLYNEQFF TRBV6-2/TRBV6-3 NA NA TRBJ2-1
TGTGCCACCGGGGATTGGAGGGACAATTCACCCCTCCACTTT CATGDWRDNSPLHF TRBV28 NA NA TRBJ1-6
NA CASGQGAGEKLFF TRBV30 NA NA TRBJ1-4
TGCGCCAGCAGCCGCACGTTGGGACAGGGGAGCGAAAAACTGTTTTTT CASSRTLGQGSEKLFF TRBV4-1 NA TRBD1 TRBJ1-4
TGCGCCAGCAGCCTTCCTAGAGGGACAGGGTGGGATGGCTACACCTTC CASSLPRGTGWDGYTF TRBV4-1 once TRBD1 TRBJ1-2
TGTGCCAGCACCGGGACAGGGGCAGGAGGCTACACCTTC CASTGTGAGGYTF TRBV28 NA TRBD1 TRBJ1-2
TGTGCCAGCAGCGTAGGGAGCACTGAAGCTTTCTTT CASSVGSTEAFF TRBV14 NA NA TRBJ1-1
TGTGCCAGCAGCCAAGATCGGGAAAGCAATCAGCCCCAGCATTTT CASSQDRESNQPQHF TRBV3-1/TRBV3-2 NA NA TRBJ1-5
TGTGCCAGCAGCCGGGACTGGGCTGATGAGCAGTTCTTC CASSRDWADEQFF TRBV11-3 NA NA TRBJ2-1
TGTGCCAGCAGCTTGGGACAGCTGAACACTGAAGCTTTCTTT CASSLGQLNTEAFF TRBV7-2 NA TRBD1 TRBJ1-1
TGTGCCAGCAGCTCCAGGACAGCCGGGGCAGTCGCCGGGGAGCTGTTTTTT CASSSRTAGAVAGELFF TRBV7-9 NA NA TRBJ2-2
TGCAGCGTTGGACTAGCGGGAGCGGCCGGGGAGCTGTTTTTT CSVGLAGAAGELFF TRBV29-1 NA TRBD2 TRBJ2-2
TGTGCCAGCATTTCATGGCGGGGTGTCTTCGCTGGCTACACCTTC CASISWRGVFAGYTF TRBV28 NA NA TRBJ1-2
TGTGCCAGCAGCCAGGGCGGGACAGATACGCAGTATTTT CASSQGGTDTQYF TRBV3-1/TRBV3-2 once NA TRBJ2-3
TGTGCCAGCAGCCTACAGGGGAGGCAGCCCCAGCATTTT CASSLQGRQPQHF TRBV28 NA TRBD1 TRBJ1-5
TGTGCCAGCAGTCCGGACAGGGGGCAGGTCTATGGCTACACCTTC CASSPDRGQVYGYTF TRBV28 NA TRBD1 TRBJ1-2
TGTGCCAGCAGTTTATCCGCGACAGATATTGGGTACAATGAGCAGTTCTTC CASSLSATDIGYNEQFF TRBV28 NA NA TRBJ2-1
TGTGCCAGCAGTCCCCCCCGACAGAGAGATACGCAGTATTTT CASSPPRQRDTQYF TRBV6-2/TRBV6-3 NA NA TRBJ2-3
TGTGCCAGCAGCCCCTTAGCGGGGGGCCGCACAGATACGCAGTATTTT CASSPLAGGRTDTQYF TRBV11-2 NA TRBD2 TRBJ2-3
TGTGCCAGCTACGGGGGATTCTATGGCTACACCTTC CASYGGFYGYTF TRBV19 NA NA TRBJ1-2
TGCGCCAGCAGCTTGGTTGCGGGAGAAGGCAATGAGCAGTTCTTC CASSLVAGEGNEQFF TRBV5-1 NA TRBD2 TRBJ2-1
TGCGCCAGCAGCCTTCGATCGGCGGGGAGGGACTCCTACGAGCAGTACTTC CASSLRSAGRDSYEQYF TRBV4-1 NA TRBD2 TRBJ2-7
TGTGCCAGCAGCTTGGATCCCTCTAGCTTCGGGCAGTACTTC CASSLDPSSFGQYF TRBV5-4 NA NA TRBJ2-7
TGTGCCAGCAGCTTCACAGGGGGCACTGAAGCTTTCTTT CASSFTGGTEAFF TRBV13 NA TRBD1 TRBJ1-1
TGTGCCAGCAGTCCGGGACAGGGGGGCTACGAGCAGTACTTC CASSPGQGGYEQYF TRBV3-1/TRBV3-2 NA TRBD1 TRBJ2-7
TGTGCCAGCAGCCCTCGACACTACACCATATATTTT CASSPRHYTIYF TRBV11-2 NA NA TRBJ1-3